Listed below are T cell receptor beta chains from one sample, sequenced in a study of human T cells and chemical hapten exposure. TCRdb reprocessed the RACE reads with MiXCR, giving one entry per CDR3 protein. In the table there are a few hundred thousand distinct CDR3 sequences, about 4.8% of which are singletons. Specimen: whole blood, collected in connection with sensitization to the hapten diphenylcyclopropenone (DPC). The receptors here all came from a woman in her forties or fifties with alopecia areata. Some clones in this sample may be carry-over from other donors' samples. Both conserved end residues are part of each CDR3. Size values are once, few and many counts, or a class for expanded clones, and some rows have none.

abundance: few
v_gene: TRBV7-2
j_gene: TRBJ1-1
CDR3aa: CASSLTLPNTEAFF

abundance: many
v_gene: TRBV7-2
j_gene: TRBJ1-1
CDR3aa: CASSLGPSNTEAFF

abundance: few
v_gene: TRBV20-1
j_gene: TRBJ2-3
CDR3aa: CSARTLTSGLTDTQYF

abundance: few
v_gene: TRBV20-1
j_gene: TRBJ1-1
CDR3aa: CSARVKGAPYLTEAFF

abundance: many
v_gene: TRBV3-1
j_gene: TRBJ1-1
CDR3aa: CASSPSGDTEAFF

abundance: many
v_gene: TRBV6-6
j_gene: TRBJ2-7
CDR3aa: CASSRRQGSIEQYF

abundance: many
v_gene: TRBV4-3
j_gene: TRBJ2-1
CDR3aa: CASSQDTATRGNEQFF

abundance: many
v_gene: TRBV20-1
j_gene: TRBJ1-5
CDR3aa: CSALGQGAGQPQHF

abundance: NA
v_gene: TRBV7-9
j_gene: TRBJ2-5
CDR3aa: CASSFWTGGEETQYF

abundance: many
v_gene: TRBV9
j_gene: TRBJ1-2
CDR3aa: CASSVVDGSYGYTF

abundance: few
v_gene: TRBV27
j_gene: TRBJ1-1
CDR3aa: CASSLWVGGNTEAFF

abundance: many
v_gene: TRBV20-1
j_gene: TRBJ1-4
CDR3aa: CSATGQGGDNEKLFF

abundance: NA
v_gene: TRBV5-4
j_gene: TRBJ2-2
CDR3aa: CASSPPEVLTGELFF

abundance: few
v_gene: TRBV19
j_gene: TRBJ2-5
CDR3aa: CASSIVDRAQETQYF

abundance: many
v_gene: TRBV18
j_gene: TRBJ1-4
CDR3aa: CASSPGQNEKLFF

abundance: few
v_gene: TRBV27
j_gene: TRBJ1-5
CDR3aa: CASSLDESNQPQHF

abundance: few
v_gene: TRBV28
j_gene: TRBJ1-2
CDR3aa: CASSWGGNGYTF

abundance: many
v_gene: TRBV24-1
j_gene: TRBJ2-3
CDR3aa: CATSERTTSTDTQYF

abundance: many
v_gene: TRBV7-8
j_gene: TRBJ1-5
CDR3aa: CASSLDDQPQHF

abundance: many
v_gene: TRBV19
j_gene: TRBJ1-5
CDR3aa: CASSIGGGQGSQPQHF

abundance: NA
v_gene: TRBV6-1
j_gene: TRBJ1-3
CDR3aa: CASCPLSSGNTIYF

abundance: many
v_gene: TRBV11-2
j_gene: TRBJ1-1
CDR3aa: CASSLVWRSMEAFF

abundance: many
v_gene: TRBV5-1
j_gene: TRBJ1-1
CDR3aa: CARSSDREGTEAFF

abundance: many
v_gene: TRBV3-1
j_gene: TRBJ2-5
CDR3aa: CASSPRDVHQETQYF

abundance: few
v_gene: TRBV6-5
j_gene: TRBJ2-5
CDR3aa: CASSSGLFHQETQYF

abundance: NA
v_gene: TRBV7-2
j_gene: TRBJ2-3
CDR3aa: CASSSHELLTDTQYF

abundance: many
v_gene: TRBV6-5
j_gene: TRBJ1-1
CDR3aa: CASSKGQGVAVF

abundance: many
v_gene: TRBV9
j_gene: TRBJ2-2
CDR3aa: CASSSQGKNTGELFF

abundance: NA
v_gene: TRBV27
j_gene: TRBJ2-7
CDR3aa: CASSLRQGVSYEQYF

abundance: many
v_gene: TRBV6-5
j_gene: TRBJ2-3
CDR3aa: CATGLAGGMGRTQYF

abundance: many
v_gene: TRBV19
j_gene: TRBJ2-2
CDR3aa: CASSLPRALGELFF

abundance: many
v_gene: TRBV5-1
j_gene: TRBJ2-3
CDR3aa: CASSLGQGLTDTQYF

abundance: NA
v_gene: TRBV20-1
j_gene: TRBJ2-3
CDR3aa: CSASGTLEGEDTQYF

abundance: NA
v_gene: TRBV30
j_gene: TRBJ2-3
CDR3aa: CAWSVVGGWADTQYF

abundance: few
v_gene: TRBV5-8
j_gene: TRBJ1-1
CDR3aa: CASSLGQGAGRGAFF

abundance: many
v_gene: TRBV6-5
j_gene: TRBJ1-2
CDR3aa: CASSPGTGYGYTF

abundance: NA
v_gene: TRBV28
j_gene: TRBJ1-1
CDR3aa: CASSLRGASNTEAFF

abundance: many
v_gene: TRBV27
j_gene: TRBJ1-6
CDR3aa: CASSLSEGGYSPLHF

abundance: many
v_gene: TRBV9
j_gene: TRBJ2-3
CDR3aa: CASSVSGASTDTQYF

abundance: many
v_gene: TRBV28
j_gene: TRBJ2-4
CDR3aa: CASTAAHLGNIQYF

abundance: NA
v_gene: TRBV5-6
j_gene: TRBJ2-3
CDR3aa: CASSSWTSVQNTQYF

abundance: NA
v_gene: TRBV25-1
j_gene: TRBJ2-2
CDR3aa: CASREWREEGGELFF

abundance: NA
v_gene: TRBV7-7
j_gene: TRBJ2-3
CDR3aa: CASSFSTNTDTQYF

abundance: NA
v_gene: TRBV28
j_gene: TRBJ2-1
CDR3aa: CASSQPSSVRSYNEQFF

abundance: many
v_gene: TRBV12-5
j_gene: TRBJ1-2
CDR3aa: CASGNSGAQGYTF

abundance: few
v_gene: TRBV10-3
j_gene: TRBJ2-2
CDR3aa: CAIGDRENTGELFF

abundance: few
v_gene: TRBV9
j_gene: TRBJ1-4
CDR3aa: CASSSEGTPNEKLFF

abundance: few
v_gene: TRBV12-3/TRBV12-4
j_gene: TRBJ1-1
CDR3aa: CASRAPRGAGATEAFF

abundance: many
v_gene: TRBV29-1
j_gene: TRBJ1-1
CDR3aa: CSVRQGTEAFF

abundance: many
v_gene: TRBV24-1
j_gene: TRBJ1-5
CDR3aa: CATSDLCQRESNQPQHF

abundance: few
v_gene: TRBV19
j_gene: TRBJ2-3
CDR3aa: CASSVGVVADTQYF

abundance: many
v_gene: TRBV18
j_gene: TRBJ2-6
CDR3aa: CASSLPGGAGANVLTF

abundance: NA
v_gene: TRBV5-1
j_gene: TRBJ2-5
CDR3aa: CASSKGDRVGQETQYF

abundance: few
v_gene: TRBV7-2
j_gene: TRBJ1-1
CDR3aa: CASSVRGPNTEAFF

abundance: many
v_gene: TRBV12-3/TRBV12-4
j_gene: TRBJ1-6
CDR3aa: CASSLTGAPLHF